This TCR beta chain came from a study of blood T cell repertoires in COVID-19. Study-wide context: Both acute and convalescent COVID-19 samples were obtained from the United States, Italy and Spain. PBMCs, B-cell-depleted T cells, or T cells were the source of the cDNA or gDNA that made up the material.

V gave up 4 bases and J gave up 0 bases, with 10 bases separating them. Germline CDR1 is MNHNY and CDR2 is SVGAGI (reference sequence). The CDR3 spans 15 residues. The table came from immunoSEQ multiplex PCR; TCRdb's copy has only in-frame clones and leaves some out. The data show 70,000 to 100,000 clones, with nearly 90% seen just once and more than 3.5% held by the top ten. The sequence derives from a woman aged 80 or older with active or convalescent COVID-19. Sample: peripheral blood. V usage is TRBV6-6 and J usage is TRBJ2-1; tentatively, D is TRBD2 (5 bases). The chain's CDR3 is CASSSTTFSYNEQFF. DNA of the CDR3: TGTGCCAGCAGTTCGACTACCTTCTCCTACAATGAGCAGTTCTTC.